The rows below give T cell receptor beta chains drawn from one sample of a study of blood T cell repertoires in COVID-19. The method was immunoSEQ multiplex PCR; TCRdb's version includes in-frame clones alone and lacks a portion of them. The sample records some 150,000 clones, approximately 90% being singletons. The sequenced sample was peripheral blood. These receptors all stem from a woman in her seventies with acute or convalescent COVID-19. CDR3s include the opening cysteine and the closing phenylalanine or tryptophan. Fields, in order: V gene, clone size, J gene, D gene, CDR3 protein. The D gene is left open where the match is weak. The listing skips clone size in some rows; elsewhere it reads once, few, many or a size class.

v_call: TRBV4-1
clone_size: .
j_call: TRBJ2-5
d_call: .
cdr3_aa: CASSQDGRGRETQYF

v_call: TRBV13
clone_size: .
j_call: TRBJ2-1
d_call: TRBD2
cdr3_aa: CASSSQRGHNNEQFF

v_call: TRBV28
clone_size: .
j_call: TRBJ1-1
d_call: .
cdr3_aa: CASSPGEGTEAFF

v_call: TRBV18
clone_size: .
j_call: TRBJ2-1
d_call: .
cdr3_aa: CASSPDQGRGFEQFF

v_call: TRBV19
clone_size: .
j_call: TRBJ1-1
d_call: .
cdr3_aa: CASSTRGQQEAFF

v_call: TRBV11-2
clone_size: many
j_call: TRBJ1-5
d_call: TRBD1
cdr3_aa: CASSLTGGDQPQHF

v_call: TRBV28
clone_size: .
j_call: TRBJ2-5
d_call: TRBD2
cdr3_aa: CASSLERGQETQYF

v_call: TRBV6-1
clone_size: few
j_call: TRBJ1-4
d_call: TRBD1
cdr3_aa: CASSDRDRWEKLFF

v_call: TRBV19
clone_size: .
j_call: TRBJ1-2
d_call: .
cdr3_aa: CASSTGSTNYGYTF

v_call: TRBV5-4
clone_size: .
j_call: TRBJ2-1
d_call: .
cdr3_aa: CASSFNNEQFF

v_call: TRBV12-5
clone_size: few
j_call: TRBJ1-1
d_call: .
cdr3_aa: CASGRGGYDTEAFF

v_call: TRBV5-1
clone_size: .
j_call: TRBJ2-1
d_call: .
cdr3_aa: CASSWAYNEQFF

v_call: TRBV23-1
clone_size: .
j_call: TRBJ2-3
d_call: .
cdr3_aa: CASSQSVAGVPDTQYF

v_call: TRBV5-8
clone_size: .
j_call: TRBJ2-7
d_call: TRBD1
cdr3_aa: CASRPHGGTGGYEQYF

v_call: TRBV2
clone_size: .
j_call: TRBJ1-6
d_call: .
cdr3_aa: CASSEDSSPLHF

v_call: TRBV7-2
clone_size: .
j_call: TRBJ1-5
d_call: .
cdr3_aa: CASSSQVLGNQPQHF

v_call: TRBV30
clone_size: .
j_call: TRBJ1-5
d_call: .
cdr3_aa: CAWSVTGNQPQHF